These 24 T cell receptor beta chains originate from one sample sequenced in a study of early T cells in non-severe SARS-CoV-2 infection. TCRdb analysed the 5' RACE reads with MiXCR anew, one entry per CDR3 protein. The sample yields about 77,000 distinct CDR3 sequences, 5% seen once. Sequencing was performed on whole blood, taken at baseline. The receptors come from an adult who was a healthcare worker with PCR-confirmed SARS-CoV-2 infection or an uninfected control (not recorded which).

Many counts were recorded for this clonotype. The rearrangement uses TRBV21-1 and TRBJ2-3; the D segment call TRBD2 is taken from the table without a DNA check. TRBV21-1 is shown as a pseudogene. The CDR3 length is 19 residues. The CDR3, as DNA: TGTGCCAGCAGCATCCCCGGGACTAGCGGGAGGGCGAAGGGAGATACGCAGTATTTT. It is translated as CASSIPGTSGRAKGDTQYF.

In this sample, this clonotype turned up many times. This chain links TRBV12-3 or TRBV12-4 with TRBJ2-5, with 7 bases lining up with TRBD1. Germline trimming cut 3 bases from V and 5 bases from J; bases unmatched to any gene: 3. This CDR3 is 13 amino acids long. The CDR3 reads CASSLGRGETQYF. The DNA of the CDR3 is TGTGCCAGCAGTTTGGGCAGGGGGGAGACCCAGTACTTC.

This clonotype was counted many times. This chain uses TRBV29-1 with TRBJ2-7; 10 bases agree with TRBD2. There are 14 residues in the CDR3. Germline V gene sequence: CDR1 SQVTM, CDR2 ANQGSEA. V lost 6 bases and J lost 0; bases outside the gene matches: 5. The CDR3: CSVRLAGTSYEQYF. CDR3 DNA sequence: TGCAGCGTCCGACTAGCGGGTACCTCCTACGAGCAGTACTTC.

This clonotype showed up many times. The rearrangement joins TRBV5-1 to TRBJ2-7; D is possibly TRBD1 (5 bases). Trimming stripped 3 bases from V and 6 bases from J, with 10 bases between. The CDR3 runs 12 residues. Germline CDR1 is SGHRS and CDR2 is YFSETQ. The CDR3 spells CASSSDSGEQYF. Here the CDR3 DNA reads TGCGCCAGCAGCTCCGACAGTGGCGAGCAGTACTTC.

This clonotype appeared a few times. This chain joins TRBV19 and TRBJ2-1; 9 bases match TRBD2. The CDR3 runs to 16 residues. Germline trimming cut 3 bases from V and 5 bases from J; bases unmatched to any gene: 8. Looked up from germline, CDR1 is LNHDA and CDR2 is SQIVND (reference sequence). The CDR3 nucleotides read TGTGCCAGTAGTATGTTAGGACTAGCGTCCCACAATGAGCAGTTCTTC. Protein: CASSMLGLASHNEQFF.

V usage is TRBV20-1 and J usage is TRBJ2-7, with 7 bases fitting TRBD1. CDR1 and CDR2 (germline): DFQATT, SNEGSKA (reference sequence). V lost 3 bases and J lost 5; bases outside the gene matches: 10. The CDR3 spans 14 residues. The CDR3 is CSARPDRVRDEQYF. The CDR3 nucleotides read TGCAGTGCTAGGCCTGACAGGGTCAGAGACGAGCAGTACTTC.

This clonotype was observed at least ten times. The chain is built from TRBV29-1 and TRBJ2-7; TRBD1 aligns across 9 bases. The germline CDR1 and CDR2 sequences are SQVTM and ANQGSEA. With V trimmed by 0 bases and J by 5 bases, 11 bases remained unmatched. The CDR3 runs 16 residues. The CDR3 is CSVEDPEGTGTNEQYF. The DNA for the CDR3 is TGCAGCGTTGAAGATCCGGAGGGGACAGGGACCAACGAGCAGTACTTC.

This CDR3 reads CASSLGIAGPTEAFF. CDR3 in DNA: TGTGCCAGCAGCTTGGGGATAGCAGGGCCCACTGAAGCTTTCTTT. This chain uses TRBV5-4 with TRBJ1-1; tentative D call: TRBD1 (5 bases). The V and J ends lost 0 bases and 4 bases respectively, with 13 bases between them. This CDR3 comprises 15 residues. Looked up from germline, CDR1 is SGHNT and CDR2 is YYREEE (reference sequence).

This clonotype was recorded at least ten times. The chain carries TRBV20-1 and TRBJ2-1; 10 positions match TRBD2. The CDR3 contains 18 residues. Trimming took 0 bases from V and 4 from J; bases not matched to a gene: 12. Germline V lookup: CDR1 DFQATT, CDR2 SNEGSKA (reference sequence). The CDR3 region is CSARDASGRSGIYNEQFF. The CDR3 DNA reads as TGCAGTGCTAGAGATGCTAGCGGGAGATCGGGGATTTACAATGAGCAGTTCTTC.

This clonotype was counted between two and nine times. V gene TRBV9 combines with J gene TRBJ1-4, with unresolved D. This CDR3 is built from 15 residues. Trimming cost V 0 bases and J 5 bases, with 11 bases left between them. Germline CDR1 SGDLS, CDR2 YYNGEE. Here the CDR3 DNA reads TGTGCCAGCAGCGTAGCGGCTACCGAAAATGAAAAACTGTTTTTT. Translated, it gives CASSVAATENEKLFF. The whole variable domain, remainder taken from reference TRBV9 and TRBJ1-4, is DSGVTQTPKHLITATGQRVTLRCSPRSGDLSVYWYQQSLDQGLQFLIQYYNGEERAKGNILERFSAQQFPDLHSELNLSSLELGDSALYFCASSVAATENEKLFFGSGTQLSVL.

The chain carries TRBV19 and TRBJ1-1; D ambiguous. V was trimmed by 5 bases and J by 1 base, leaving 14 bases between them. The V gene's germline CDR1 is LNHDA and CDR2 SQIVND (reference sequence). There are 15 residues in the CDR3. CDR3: CASSAAGRPNTEAFF. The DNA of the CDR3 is TGTGCCAGTAGTGCCGCAGGACGTCCGAACACTGAAGCTTTCTTT.

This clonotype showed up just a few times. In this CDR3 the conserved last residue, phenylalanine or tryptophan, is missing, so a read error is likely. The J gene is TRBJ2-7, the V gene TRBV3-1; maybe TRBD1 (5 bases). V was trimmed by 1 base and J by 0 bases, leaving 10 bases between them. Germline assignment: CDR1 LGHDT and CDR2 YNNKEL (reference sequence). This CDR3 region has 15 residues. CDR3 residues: CASSQGQGFSYEQYS. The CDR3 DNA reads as TGTGCCAGCAGCCAAGGCCAGGGATTCTCCTACGAGCAGTACTCC.

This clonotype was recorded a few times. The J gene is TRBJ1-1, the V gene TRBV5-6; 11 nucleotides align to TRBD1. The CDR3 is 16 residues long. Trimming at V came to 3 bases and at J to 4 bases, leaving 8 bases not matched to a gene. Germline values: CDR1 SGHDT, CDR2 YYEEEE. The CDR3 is CASSSDTGTGGTEAFF. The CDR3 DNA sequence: TGTGCCAGCAGCTCCGATACCGGGACAGGGGGCACTGAAGCTTTCTTT.

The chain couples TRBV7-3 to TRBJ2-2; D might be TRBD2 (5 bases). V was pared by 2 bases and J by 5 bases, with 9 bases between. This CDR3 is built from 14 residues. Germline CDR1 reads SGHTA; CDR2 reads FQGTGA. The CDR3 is CASSLPGRTGELFF. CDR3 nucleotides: TGTGCCAGCAGCTTACCGGGGAGAACCGGGGAGCTGTTTTTT.

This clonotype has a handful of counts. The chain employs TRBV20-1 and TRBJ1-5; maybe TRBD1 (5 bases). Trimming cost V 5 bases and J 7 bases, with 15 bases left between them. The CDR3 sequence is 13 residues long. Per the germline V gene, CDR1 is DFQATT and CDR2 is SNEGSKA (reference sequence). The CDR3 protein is CSAPQGLEQPQHF. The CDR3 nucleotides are TGCAGTGCTCCTCAGGGTTTGGAACAGCCCCAGCATTTT.

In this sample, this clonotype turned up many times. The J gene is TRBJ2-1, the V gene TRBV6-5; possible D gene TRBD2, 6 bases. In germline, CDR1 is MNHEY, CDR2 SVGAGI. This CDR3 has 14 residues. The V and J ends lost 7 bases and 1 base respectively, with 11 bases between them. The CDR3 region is CASTDRESYNEQFF. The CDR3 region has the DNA TGTGCCAGCACCGACCGGGAGTCCTACAATGAGCAGTTCTTC.

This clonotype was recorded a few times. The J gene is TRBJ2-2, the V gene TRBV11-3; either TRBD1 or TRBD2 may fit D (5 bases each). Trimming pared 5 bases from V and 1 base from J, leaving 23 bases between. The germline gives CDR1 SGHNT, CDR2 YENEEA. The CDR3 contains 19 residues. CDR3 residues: CASSPGRGLGKGNTGELFF. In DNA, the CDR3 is TGTGCCAGCAGCCCAGGGCGAGGGCTCGGGAAGGGGAACACCGGGGAGCTGTTTTTT. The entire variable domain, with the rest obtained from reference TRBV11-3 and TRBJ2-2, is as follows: EAGVVQSPRYKIIEKKQPVAFWCNPISGHNTLYWYLQNLGQGPELLIRYENEEAVDDSQLPKDRFSAERLKGVDSTLKIQPAELGDSAVYLCASSPGRGLGKGNTGELFFGEGSRLTVL.

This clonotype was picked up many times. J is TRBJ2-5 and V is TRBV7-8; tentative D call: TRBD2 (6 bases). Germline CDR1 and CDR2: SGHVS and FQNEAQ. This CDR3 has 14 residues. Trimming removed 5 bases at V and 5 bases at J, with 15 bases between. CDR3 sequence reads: CASSHGAGTETQYF. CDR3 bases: TGTGCCAGCAGCCATGGGGCGGGAACGGAGACCCAGTACTTC.

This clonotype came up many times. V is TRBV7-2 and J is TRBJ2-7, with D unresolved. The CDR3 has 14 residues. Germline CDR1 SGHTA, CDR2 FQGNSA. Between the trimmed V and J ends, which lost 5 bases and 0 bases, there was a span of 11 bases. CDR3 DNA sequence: TGTGCCAGCAGCCTACTATGGGGCTCCTACGAGCAGTACTTC. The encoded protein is CASSLLWGSYEQYF.

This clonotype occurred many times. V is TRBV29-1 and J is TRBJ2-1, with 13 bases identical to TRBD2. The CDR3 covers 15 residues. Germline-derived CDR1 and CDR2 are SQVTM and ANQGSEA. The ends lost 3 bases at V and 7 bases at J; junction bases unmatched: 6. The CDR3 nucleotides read TGCAGCGTTGAGAAACTAGCGGGAGGGGGTAATGAGCAGTTCTTC. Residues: CSVEKLAGGGNEQFF.

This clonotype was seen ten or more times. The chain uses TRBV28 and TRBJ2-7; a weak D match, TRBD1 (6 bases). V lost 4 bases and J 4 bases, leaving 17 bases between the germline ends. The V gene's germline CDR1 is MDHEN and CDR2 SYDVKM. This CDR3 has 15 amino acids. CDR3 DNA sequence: TGTGCCAGCAGTTCTTCCCGACAGGTTGGTTACGAGCAGTACTTC. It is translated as CASSSSRQVGYEQYF.

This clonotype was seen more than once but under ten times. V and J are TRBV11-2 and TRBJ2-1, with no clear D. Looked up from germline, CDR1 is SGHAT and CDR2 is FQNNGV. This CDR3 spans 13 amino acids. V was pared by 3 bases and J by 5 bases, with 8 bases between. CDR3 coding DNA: TGTGCCAGCAGCTTTGGTTTTCACAATGAGCAGTTCTTC. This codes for CASSFGFHNEQFF.

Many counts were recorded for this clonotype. The CDR3 nucleotides are TGTGCCAGCAGACGCGAGTGGACAGCTAACAATGAGCAGTTCTTC. Residues: CASRREWTANNEQFF. This chain uses TRBV6-5 with TRBJ2-1; tentatively, D is TRBD1 (6 bases). V was pared by 6 bases and J by 5 bases, with 17 bases between. Germline V lookup: CDR1 MNHEY, CDR2 SVGAGI. The CDR3 covers 15 residues.

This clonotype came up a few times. CDR3 residues: CASSPDSWNSPLHF. Written as DNA, the CDR3 is TGTGCCAGCTCACCGGACAGCTGGAATTCACCCCTCCACTTT. The V gene is TRBV18, the J gene TRBJ1-6; D perhaps matches TRBD1 (6 bases). V shed 3 bases and J shed 7 bases, with 10 bases lying between them. CDR1 is KGHSH, CDR2 LQKENI, per germline. The CDR3 has 14 residues.